A single sample gave rise to the 10 T cell receptor beta chains below, sequenced in a study of T cell repertoires in cytomegalovirus infection. Each CDR3 protein gets one entry after TCRdb re-called the reads with MiXCR. The table includes about 250,000 distinct CDR3 sequences, roughly an eighth detected once. The sequenced sample consisted of PBMCs. These receptors all come from a human donor in good health (CMV status not recorded). Some clones in this sample may be carry-over from other donors' samples.

Ten or more counts support this clonotype. The chain recombines TRBV4-3 with TRBJ2-1; possibly TRBD2 for D (6 bases). Trimming took 0 bases from V and 4 from J, leaving 10 bases between them. Germline V CDR1 and CDR2: LGHNA, YSLEER. The CDR3 contains 15 residues. The CDR3 coding sequence is TGCGCCAGCAGCCAAGATTGGGCGGGGTACAATGAGCAGTTCTTC. Its protein product is CASSQDWAGYNEQFF.

The V and J genes are TRBV29-1 and TRBJ2-7; D not certain. The CDR3 is 12 amino acids. With 1 base removed from V and 9 bases from J, the gap between germline ends came to 13 bases. The germline V gene has CDR1 SQVTM and CDR2 ANQGSEA. DNA of the CDR3: TGCAGCGTTGAAGGAGTTTTTACTGGGCAGTACTTC. Amino acids: CSVEGVFTGQYF.

The chain joins TRBV29-1 to TRBJ2-7, with 9 nucleotides matching TRBD2. The V gene end was trimmed by 4 bases and the J gene end by 0 bases; junction bases not matched to a gene: 7. The CDR3 covers 15 residues. Per the germline V gene, CDR1 is SQVTM and CDR2 is ANQGSEA. CDR3 DNA: TGCAGCGTTGTACCCCCGGGACTAGCCTCCTACGAGCAGTACTTC. It specifies CSVVPPGLASYEQYF.

Turning to this clonotype: At one of its ends the junction is not consistent with the germline gene, which may arise from a read error. The chain employs TRBV20-1 and TRBJ2-3; 10 bases agree with TRBD2. Germline V CDR1 and CDR2: DFQATT, SNEGSKA (reference sequence). The length of the CDR3 is 16 residues. The CDR3 DNA is TGCGGTGCTACTAACAGCGGGGGGGCCAGATCAGATACGCAGTATTTT. It codes for CGATNSGGARSDTQYF.

The genes are TRBV29-1 and TRBJ1-4; 11 bases align to TRBD1. V was pared by 6 bases and J by 7 bases, with 7 bases of the junction left unmatched. The CDR3 loop spans 14 amino acids. CDR1 and CDR2 (germline): SQVTM, ANQGSEA. This CDR3 reads CSVQGGTGGEKLFF. CDR3 nucleotides: TGCAGCGTCCAAGGTGGGACAGGGGGTGAAAAACTGTTTTTT.

The table lists this clonotype with a few counts. This rearrangement joins TRBV28 to TRBJ1-2; tentative D call: TRBD1 (6 bases). Trimming removed 4 bases at V and 8 bases at J, with 23 bases between. The CDR3 consists of 16 residues. Per the germline V gene, CDR1 is MDHEN and CDR2 is SYDVKM. Written as DNA, the CDR3 is TGTGCCAGCAGTTCCCAGGGTGAGGGGGGATTTAAAGGCTACACCTTC. It codes for CASSSQGEGGFKGYTF.

This clonotype was seen at least ten times. The V gene is TRBV7-2, the J gene TRBJ1-1; 8 bases agree with TRBD1. The V gene's germline CDR1 is SGHTA and CDR2 FQGNSA. The CDR3 totals 14 residues. The trim removed 7 bases at V and 4 bases at J, leaving 8 bases unmatched. The CDR3: CASTGQGASTEAFF. The DNA of the CDR3 is TGTGCCAGCACCGGCCAGGGGGCGAGCACTGAAGCTTTCTTT. Combining the CDR3 with reference TRBV7-2 and TRBJ1-1 gives the whole variable domain GAGVSQSPSNKVTEKGKDVELRCDPISGHTALYWYRQSLGQGLEFLIYFQGNSAPDKSGLPSDRFSAERTGGSVSTLTIQRTQQEDSAVYLCASTGQGASTEAFFGQGTRLTVV.

Comment on this clonotype: A much larger clonotype is one base distant, so this may be a read error. The chain employs TRBV7-2 and TRBJ1-1; D remains unclear. Per germline, CDR1 SGHTA and CDR2 FQGNSA. This CDR3 is 12 amino acids long. V was cut by 5 bases and J by 5 bases, with 9 bases left in between. The chain's CDR3 is CASSTWTTEAFF. Written as DNA, the CDR3 is TGTGCCAGCAGCACCTGGACGACTGAAGCTTTCTTT.

The V gene is TRBV10-3, the J gene TRBJ2-3, with 7 positions matching TRBD2. Germline trimming cut 4 bases from V and 2 bases from J; bases unmatched to any gene: 6. The CDR3 is 15 amino acids. Germline CDR1 reads ENHRY; CDR2 reads SYGVKD. CDR3 residues: CAISAASGTTDTQYF. The CDR3 region has the DNA TGTGCCATCAGTGCTGCTAGCGGTACCACAGATACGCAGTATTTT.

On this clonotype itself: A much larger clone differs by one base, so this may be a read error. This chain links TRBV5-1 with TRBJ2-6, with a tentative D call TRBD1 (5 bases). CDR3 length: 14 residues. Germline loops: CDR1 SGHRS, CDR2 YFSETQ. This CDR3 reads CASSSLSGANVLSF. The CDR3 coding sequence is TGCGCCAGCAGCTCTCTCTCTGGGGCCAACGTCCTGTCTTTC. Looking up the rest from reference TRBV5-1 and TRBJ2-6 gives the full variable domain: KAGVTQTPRYLIKTRGQQVTLSCSPISGHRSVSWYQQTPGQGLQFLFEYFSETQRNKGNFPGRFSGRQFSNSRSEMNVSTLELGDSALYLCASSSLSGANVLSFGAGSRLTVL.